The 12 T cell receptor beta chains below were found in one sample sequenced in a study of blood T cell repertoires in COVID-19. Libraries were prepared by immunoSEQ multiplex PCR; TCRdb keeps only in-frame clonotypes and omits some of them. The sample yields some 170,000 clones, approximately 95% seen once. The sequencing input was peripheral blood. These TCRs come from an older woman with COVID-19, enrolled during active disease.

The rearrangement joins TRBV9 to TRBJ2-3; TRBD2 might be the D (6 bases). CDR1 and CDR2 from the germline V gene are SGDLS and YYNGEE. This CDR3 is 16 amino acids long. Trimming took off 7 bases at V and 0 bases at J, with 18 bases between the two ends. The CDR3: CASGGVNGISTDTQYF. The CDR3 DNA reads TGTGCCAGCGGAGGGGTCAACGGGATTAGCACAGATACGCAGTATTTT.

The chain links TRBV6-2 or TRBV6-3 to TRBJ1-3; D remains unclear. The CDR3 is 11 residues long. Germline CDR1 and CDR2: MNHEY and SVGEGT. The V and J ends lost 6 bases and 8 bases respectively, with 8 bases between them. CDR3 sequence reads: CASSSVYTIYF. Here the CDR3 DNA reads TGTGCCAGCAGCTCGGTTTACACCATATATTTT.

This chain's CDR3 is CASSFLAGVHSYNEQFF. The CDR3 coding sequence is TGTGCCAGCAGCTTCCTAGCGGGGGTTCACTCCTACAATGAGCAGTTCTTC. This chain connects TRBV11-2 to TRBJ2-1; the match to TRBD2 covers 10 bases. J lost 0 bases, V lost 3 bases, and 5 bases had no gene match. CDR3 length: 17 amino acids. Germline lookup yields CDR1 SGHAT and CDR2 FQNNGV.

The CDR3, as DNA: TGTGCCAGCAGTTCCTTAAGACAGGGGATTTATGGCTACACCTTC. Translation: CASSSLRQGIYGYTF. The V gene is TRBV6-2 or TRBV6-3, the J gene TRBJ1-2; TRBD1 matches at 8 bases. J gave up 5 bases and V 4 bases, and 9 bases lay outside the gene matches. CDR3 size: 15 residues. Germline V CDR1 and CDR2: MNHEY, SVGEGT.

The V and J genes are TRBV29-1 and TRBJ1-2, with D perhaps TRBD1 (6 bases). CDR3 size: 13 residues. Germline V gives CDR1 SQVTM, CDR2 ANQGSEA. The V end was cut by 6 bases, the J end by 7 bases, with 18 bases between. In nucleotides, the CDR3 is TGCAGCGTCAACAGGGAAGGCGTGGGTGGCTACACCTTC. It specifies CSVNREGVGGYTF.

The genes are TRBV3-1 (or the pseudogene TRBV3-2) and TRBJ2-3; D possibly corresponds to TRBD1 (5 bases). CDR3 length: 14 amino acids. Trimming shortened V by 8 bases and J by 3 bases, and 15 bases separated the two germline ends. Germline assignment: CDR1 LGHDT and CDR2 YNNKEL (reference sequence). CDR3 DNA sequence: TGTGCCAGCGGGTCAGGGTGGTTAACAGATACGCAGTATTTT. This codes for CASGSGWLTDTQYF.

To note about this clone: This sample includes further DNA sequences coding for the same CDR3. This rearrangement joins TRBV3-1 (or the pseudogene TRBV3-2) to TRBJ1-2, with D uncertain. This CDR3 comprises 12 residues. Per germline, CDR1 LGHDT and CDR2 YNNKEL (reference sequence). V lost 1 base to trimming and J lost 5 bases, with 5 bases between them. The CDR3 DNA sequence: TGTGCCAGCAGCCAAGCCTCTTATGGCTACACCTTC. Protein product: CASSQASYGYTF.

The gene calls are TRBV5-1 and TRBJ1-1; D ambiguous. CDR1 is SGHRS, CDR2 YFSETQ, per germline. The CDR3 length is 18 residues. V was trimmed by 4 bases and J by 0 bases, leaving 22 bases between them. The CDR3 region has the DNA TGCGCCAGCAGCCCCCCTTATGTACGGCGGAAAATGAACACTGAAGCTTTCTTT. It translates to CASSPPYVRRKMNTEAFF.

The chain employs TRBV13 and TRBJ2-1, with TRBD2 matching 7 bases. Germline V CDR1 and CDR2: PRHDT, FYEKMQ (reference sequence). With V trimmed by 1 base and J by 3 bases, 12 bases remained unmatched. CDR3 length: 18 residues. The CDR3 is CASSLEGAGEGHYNEQFF. CDR3 coding DNA: TGTGCCAGCAGCTTAGAGGGAGCCGGGGAGGGTCACTACAATGAGCAGTTCTTC.

The rearrangement uses TRBV9 and TRBJ1-3; 7 bases agree with TRBD1. CDR1 and CDR2 (germline): SGDLS, YYNGEE. With V trimmed by 4 bases and J by 4 bases, 14 bases remained unmatched. The CDR3 sequence is 17 residues long. In DNA form, the CDR3 reads TGTGCCAGCAGCTACTATCCTAGACAGGGAGGCGGAAACACCATATATTTT. The encoded protein is CASSYYPRQGGGNTIYF.

The CDR3 sequence: CASSLGQGESSTEAFF. DNA of the CDR3: TGTGCCAGCAGCTTGGGACAGGGGGAAAGCAGCACTGAAGCTTTCTTT. The rearrangement joins TRBV5-5 to TRBJ1-1; 9 nucleotides align to TRBD1. The CDR3 consists of 16 residues. V was clipped by 0 bases and J by 4 bases; unmatched bases: 7. Germline V CDR1 and CDR2: SGHKS, YYEKEE (reference sequence). Full variable domain (missing parts from reference TRBV5-5 and TRBJ1-1): DAGVTQSPTHLIKTRGQQVTLRCSPISGHKSVSWYQQVLGQGPQFIFQYYEKEERGRGNFPDRFSARQFPNYSSELNVNALLLGDSALYLCASSLGQGESSTEAFFGQGTRLTVV.

The chain combines TRBV7-2 with TRBJ2-7; D uncertain. This CDR3 has 13 residues. Per germline, CDR1 SGHTA and CDR2 FQGNSA. V shed 5 bases and J shed 6 bases, with 14 bases lying between them. CDR3 nucleotides: TGTGCCAGCAGCACCGCCATGACAACCGAGCAGTACTTC. Protein product: CASSTAMTTEQYF.